The clone carrying this TCR beta chain was counted a few times. Its antigen is still unknown. With a J-beta primer mix and a sample-barcoded 5' primer, a second PCR ran about 7 to 11 cycles. Tagging of each cDNA molecule was performed by a template-switch adaptor with 12 random nucleotides. TCRdb fed the 5' RACE reads into MiXCR, producing one record per CDR3 protein. This sample has about 640,000 distinct CDR3 sequences; roughly 50% occur once, and the top ten carry roughly 34%. These data belong to a study of blood T cells in healthy people across ages. Study-wide points: Estimated diversity, derived from one million T cells, was regarded as an underestimate. TCR beta diversity, measured per million T cells, fell in a roughly linear way with age.

The germline gives CDR1 MNHNY, CDR2 SVGAGI (reference sequence). This CDR3 region has 11 residues. The chain is built from TRBV6-6 and TRBJ2-4, with D hard to call. The assigned J gene may be wrong: the sequence end matches TRBJ2-7 better. The specimen sequenced was blood. The TCR sequence derives from a man between 60 and 75 years old in good health. The CDR3 DNA reads as TGTGCCAGCAGTTACAATTACGAGCAGTACTTC. It encodes CASSYNYEQYF.